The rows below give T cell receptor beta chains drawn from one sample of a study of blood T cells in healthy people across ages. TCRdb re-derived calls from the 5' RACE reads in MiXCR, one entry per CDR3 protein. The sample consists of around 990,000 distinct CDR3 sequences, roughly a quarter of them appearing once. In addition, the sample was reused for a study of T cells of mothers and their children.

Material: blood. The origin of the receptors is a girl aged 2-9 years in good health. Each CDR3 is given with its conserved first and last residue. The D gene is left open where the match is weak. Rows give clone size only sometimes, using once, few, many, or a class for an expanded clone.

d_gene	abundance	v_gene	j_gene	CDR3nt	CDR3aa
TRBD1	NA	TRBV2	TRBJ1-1	TGTGCCAGCAGGGCAGGGCAGGGGGCCTCTGAAGCTTTCTTT	CASRAGQGASEAFF
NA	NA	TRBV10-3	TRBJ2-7	TGTGCCATGGGTATCGGGGGCCCCTACGAACAGTACTTC	CAMGIGGPYEQYF
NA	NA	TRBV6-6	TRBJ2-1	TGTGCCAGCAGTTACTCGATAGACAATGAGCAGTTCTTC	CASSYSIDNEQFF
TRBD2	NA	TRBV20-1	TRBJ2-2	TGCAGTGCCATTGGGGGGGTCGGGGAGCTGTTTTTT	CSAIGGVGELFF
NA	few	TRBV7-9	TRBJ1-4	TGTGCCAGCAGCGACCAGTGGGGAAAACTGTTTTTT	CASSDQWGKLFF
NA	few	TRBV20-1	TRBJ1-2	TGCAGTGCTAGAGGGGTTGGTCTGGATGGCTACACCTTC	CSARGVGLDGYTF
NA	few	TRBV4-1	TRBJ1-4	TGCGCCAGCAGCCGAGAAGGCAGGGAGGATGAAAAACTGTTTTTT	CASSREGREDEKLFF
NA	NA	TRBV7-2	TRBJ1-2	TGTGCCAGCAGCTTAAGTCCCTTCTATGGCTACACCTTC	CASSLSPFYGYTF
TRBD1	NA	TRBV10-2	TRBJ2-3	TGCGCCAGCAGGGGGACAGGGCACACAGATACGCAGTATTTT	CASRGTGHTDTQYF
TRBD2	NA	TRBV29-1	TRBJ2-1	TGCAGCGTTGTGCTAGCGGGAGGGCCGCAGTACAATGAGCAGTTCTTC	CSVVLAGGPQYNEQFF
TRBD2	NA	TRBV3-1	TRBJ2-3	TGTGCCAGCAGCCAAGAGGCAGGACTAGTTACGCAGTATTTT	CASSQEAGLVTQYF
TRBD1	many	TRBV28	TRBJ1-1	TGTGCCAGCAGTTTGTCGAGGGGGCGCACTGAAGCTTTCTTT	CASSLSRGRTEAFF
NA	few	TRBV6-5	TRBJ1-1	TGTGCCAGCAGTTACTCTCCGGGCCTTCGGACTGAAGCTTTCTTT	CASSYSPGLRTEAFF
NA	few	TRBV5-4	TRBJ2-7	TGTGCCAGCAGCGGGGTAGGGGCGTTCGAGCAGTACTTC	CASSGVGAFEQYF
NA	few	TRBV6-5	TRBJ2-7	TGTGCCAGCAGTTACCGTTCAGCCCCAGGGGCCTACGAGCAGTACTTC	CASSYRSAPGAYEQYF
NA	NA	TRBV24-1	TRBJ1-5	TGTGCCACCAGTGATGGGTATCAGCCCCAGCATTTT	CATSDGYQPQHF
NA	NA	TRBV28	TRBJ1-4	TGTGCCAGCAGTTCCCGGGCTTTTGGCGGTAATGAAAAACTGTTTTTT	CASSSRAFGGNEKLFF
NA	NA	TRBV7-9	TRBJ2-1	TGTGCCAGCAGCTTAAATTTCGGGACCAACATCTACAATGAGCAGTTCTTC	CASSLNFGTNIYNEQFF
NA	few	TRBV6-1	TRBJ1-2	TGTGCCAGCAGTGATCCCCAGGGAGCACCCTATGGCTACACCTTC	CASSDPQGAPYGYTF
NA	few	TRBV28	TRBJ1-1	TGTGCCAGCAGTTTGTACAGCGGGGCTGAAGCTTTCTTT	CASSLYSGAEAFF
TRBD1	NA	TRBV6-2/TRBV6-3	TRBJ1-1	TGTGCCAGCAGTTTGACAGGGGGCGCTGGGGCTGAAGCTTTCTTT	CASSLTGGAGAEAFF
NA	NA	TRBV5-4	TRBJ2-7	TGTGCCAGCAGCTTCGACGGGTACCCCTACGAGCAGTACTTC	CASSFDGYPYEQYF
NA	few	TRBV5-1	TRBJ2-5	TGCGCCAGCAGCTACTCGGGACTCGAAGAGACCCAGTACTTC	CASSYSGLEETQYF
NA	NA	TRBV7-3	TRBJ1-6	TGTGCCAGCAGCTTAAGTGAGGGCCTTGGTTCACCCCTCCACTTT	CASSLSEGLGSPLHF
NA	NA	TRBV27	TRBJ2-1	TGTGCCAGCAGTTTGCTAGGCAATGAGCAGCTCTTC	CASSLLGNEQLF
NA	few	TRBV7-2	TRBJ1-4	TGTGCCAGCAGCTTAAGCCTCACTAATGAAAAACTGTTTTTT	CASSLSLTNEKLFF
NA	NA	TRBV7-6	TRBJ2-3	TGTGCCAGCAGCTTAGCCAGCTTGGGAGATACGCAGTATTTT	CASSLASLGDTQYF
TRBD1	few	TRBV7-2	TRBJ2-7	TGTGCCAGCAGCCCTGGACAGGCCGCCTACGAGCAGTACTTC	CASSPGQAAYEQYF
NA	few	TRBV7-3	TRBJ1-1	TGTGCCAGCAGCTTAAACCCAGAGGAAACTTTCTTT	CASSLNPEETFF
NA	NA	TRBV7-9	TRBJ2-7	TGTGCCAGCAGCCCGAATGGGGACACCTACTACGAGCAGTACTTC	CASSPNGDTYYEQYF
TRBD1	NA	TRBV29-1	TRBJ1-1	TGCAGCGTTGACAGGGGGCTGACTGAAGCTTTCTTT	CSVDRGLTEAFF
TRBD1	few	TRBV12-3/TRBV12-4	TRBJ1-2	TGTGCCTGCAGTACTATACAGGGGATCAGCTATGGCTACACCTTC	CACSTIQGISYGYTF
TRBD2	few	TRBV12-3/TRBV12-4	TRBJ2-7	TGTGCCAGCAGCCCATTTAAGCGGGGGGAAGGCGAGCAGTACTTC	CASSPFKRGEGEQYF
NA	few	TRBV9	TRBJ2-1	TGTGCCAGCAGCCTACAGGACTCCCTTGGTTTAAATGAGCAGTTCTTC	CASSLQDSLGLNEQFF
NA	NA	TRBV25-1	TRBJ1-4	TGTGCCAGCTCCCTAAACGAACAAAAACTGTTTTTT	CASSLNEQKLFF